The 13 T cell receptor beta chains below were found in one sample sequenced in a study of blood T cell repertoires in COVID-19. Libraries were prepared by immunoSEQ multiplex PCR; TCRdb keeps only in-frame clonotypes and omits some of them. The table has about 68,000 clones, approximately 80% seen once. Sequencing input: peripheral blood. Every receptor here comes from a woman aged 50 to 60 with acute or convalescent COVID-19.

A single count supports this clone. The CDR3 reads CASSQQQGAGNQPQHF. For the CDR3, the DNA is TGTGCCAGCAGCCAACAACAGGGGGCGGGCAATCAGCCCCAGCATTTT. The rearrangement joins TRBV14 to TRBJ1-5, with TRBD1 matching 9 bases. Germline V lookup: CDR1 SGHDN, CDR2 FVKESK. The length of the CDR3 is 16 residues. Losses at the gene ends were 2 bases for V and 2 bases for J; bases not matched to a gene: 4. Full variable domain (remainder filled in from reference TRBV14 and TRBJ1-5): EAGVTQFPSHSVIEKGQTVTLRCDPISGHDNLYWYRRVMGKEIKFLLHFVKESKQDESGMPNNRFLAERTGGTYSTLKVQPAELEDSGVYFCASSQQQGAGNQPQHFGDGTRLSIL.

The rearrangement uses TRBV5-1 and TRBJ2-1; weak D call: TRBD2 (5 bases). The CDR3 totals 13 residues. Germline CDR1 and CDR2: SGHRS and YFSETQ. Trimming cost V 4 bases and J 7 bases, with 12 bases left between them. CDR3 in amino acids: CASSPTLGNEQFF. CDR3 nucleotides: TGCGCCAGCAGCCCCACACTAGGTAATGAGCAGTTCTTC.

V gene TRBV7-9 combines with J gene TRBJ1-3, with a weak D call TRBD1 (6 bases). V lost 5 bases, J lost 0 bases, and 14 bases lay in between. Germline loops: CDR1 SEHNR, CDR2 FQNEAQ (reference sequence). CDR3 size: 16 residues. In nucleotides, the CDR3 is TGTGCCAGCAGCCCGACCGACAGGTCCTCTGGAAACACCATATATTTT. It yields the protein CASSPTDRSSGNTIYF.

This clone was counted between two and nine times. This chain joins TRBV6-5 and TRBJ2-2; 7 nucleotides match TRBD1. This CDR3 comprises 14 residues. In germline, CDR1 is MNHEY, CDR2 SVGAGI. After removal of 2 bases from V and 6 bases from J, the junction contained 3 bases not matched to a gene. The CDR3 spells CASSYRGGSGELFF. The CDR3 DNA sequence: TGTGCCAGCAGTTACCGAGGGGGCTCCGGGGAGCTGTTTTTT.

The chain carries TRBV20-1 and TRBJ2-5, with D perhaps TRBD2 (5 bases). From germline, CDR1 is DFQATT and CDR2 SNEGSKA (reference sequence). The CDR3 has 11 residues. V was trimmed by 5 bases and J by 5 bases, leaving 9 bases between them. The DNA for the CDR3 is TGCAGTGCTGAGGGAAAGGAGACCCAGTACTTC. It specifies CSAEGKETQYF.

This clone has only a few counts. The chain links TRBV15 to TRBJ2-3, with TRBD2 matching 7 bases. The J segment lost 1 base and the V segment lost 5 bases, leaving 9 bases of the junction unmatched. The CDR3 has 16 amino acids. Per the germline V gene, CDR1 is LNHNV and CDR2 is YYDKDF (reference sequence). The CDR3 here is CATSSTGTTRTDTQYF. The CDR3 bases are TGTGCCACCAGCTCAACCGGGACTACACGCACAGATACGCAGTATTTT.

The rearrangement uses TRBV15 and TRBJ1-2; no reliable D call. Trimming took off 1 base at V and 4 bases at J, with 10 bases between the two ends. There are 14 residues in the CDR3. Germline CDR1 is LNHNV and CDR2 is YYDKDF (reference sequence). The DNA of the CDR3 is TGTGCCACCAGCAGAGTAGGAGGCCCCTATGGCTACACCTTC. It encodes CATSRVGGPYGYTF.

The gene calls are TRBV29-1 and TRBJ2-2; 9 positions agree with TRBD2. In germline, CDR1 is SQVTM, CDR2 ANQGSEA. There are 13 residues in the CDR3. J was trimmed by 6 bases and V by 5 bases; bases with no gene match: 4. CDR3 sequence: CSVRSGSPGELFF. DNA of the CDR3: TGCAGCGTTCGTAGCGGGAGCCCCGGGGAGCTGTTTTTT.

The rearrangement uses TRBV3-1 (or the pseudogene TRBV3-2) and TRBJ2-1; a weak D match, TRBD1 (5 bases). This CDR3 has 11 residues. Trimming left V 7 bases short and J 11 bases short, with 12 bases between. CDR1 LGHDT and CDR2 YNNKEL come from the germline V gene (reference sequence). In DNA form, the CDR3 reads TGTGCCAGCAAGAAAGACAGCAAGCAGTTCTTC. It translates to CASKKDSKQFF.

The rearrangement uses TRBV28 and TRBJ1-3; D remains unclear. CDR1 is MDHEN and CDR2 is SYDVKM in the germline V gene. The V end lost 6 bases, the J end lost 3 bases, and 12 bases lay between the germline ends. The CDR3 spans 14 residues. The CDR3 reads CASRPTEFGNTIYF. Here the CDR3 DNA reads TGTGCCAGCAGACCCACAGAGTTTGGAAACACCATATATTTT.

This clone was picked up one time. This chain's CDR3 is CAIRASGGYEQFF. The CDR3 nucleotides read TGTGCCATCAGAGCATCAGGGGGGTATGAGCAGTTCTTC. This rearrangement joins TRBV10-3 to TRBJ2-1, with D possibly being TRBD1 (7 bases). CDR3 length: 13 residues. V was pared by 6 bases and J by 8 bases, with 14 bases between. CDR1 and CDR2 from the germline V gene are ENHRY and SYGVKD.

The CDR3 loop reads CASARGDRAETQYF. CDR3 DNA sequence: TGTGCCAGCGCGCGGGGGGACCGGGCGGAGACCCAGTACTTC. The rearrangement joins TRBV27 to TRBJ2-5; 8 positions agree with TRBD2. Germline assignment: CDR1 MNHEY and CDR2 SMNVEV (reference sequence). With 8 bases clipped from V and 5 bases from J, the junction kept 10 bases outside the gene matches. The CDR3 sequence is 14 residues long.

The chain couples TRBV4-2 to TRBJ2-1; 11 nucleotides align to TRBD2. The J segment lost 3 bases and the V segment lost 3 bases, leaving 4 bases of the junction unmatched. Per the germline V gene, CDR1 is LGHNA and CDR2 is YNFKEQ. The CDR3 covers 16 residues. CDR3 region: CASSHTTSGSYNEQFF. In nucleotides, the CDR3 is TGTGCCAGCAGCCATACAACTAGCGGGAGCTACAATGAGCAGTTCTTC.